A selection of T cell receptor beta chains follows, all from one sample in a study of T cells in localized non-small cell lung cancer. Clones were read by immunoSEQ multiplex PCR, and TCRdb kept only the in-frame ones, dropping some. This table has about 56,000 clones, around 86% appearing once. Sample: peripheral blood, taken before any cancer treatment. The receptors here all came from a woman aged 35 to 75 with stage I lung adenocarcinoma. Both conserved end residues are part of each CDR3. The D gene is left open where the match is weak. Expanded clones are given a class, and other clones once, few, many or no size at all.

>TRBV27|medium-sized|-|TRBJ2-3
TGTGCCAGCAGTTCGGACCACACAGATACGCAGTATTTT
CASSSDHTDTQYF
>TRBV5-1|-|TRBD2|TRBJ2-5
TGCGCCAGCAGCACCGGACTAGCGGGGGGATACGAGACCCAGTACTTC
CASSTGLAGGYETQYF
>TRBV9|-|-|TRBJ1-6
TGTGCCAGCAGCGTTGGAATCCTGGAGATATCAAGGTCACCCCTCCACTTT
CASSVGILEISRSPLHF
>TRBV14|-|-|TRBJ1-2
TGTGCCAGCAGCCAAGGTCGGTTAGGAGTTCGCGGTAATGGCTACACCTTC
CASSQGRLGVRGNGYTF
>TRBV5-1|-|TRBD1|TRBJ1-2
TGCGCCAGCAGCTTGGAACAGGGGGAAGATGGCTACACCTTC
CASSLEQGEDGYTF
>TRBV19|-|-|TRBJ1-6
TGTGCCAGTAGTATCCCGACAGATAATTCACCCCTCCACTTT
CASSIPTDNSPLHF
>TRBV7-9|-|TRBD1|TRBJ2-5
TGTGCCAGCAGCTTCGACAGGGAAGAGACCCAGTACTTC
CASSFDREETQYF
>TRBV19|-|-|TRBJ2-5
TGTGCCAGTAGAAGGGCCGGCGGTCCCGGGGAGAAGTGGGAGACCCAGTACTTC
CASRRAGGPGEKWETQYF
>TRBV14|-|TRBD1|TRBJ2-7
TGTGCCAGCCGAGCAGGGGGCGAGTACGAGCAGTACTTC
CASRAGGEYEQYF
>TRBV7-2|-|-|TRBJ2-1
TGTGCCAGCGGTAGGCAGGGTCCAAATGAGCAGTTCTTC
CASGRQGPNEQFF
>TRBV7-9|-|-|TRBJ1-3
TGTGCCAGCAGCCCAAGAGACCAGGGGTTGTATGGGAACACCATATATTTT
CASSPRDQGLYGNTIYF
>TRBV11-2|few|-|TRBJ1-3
TGTGCCAGCAGCCATCTCCAGGGGTTGGGAAACACCATATATTTT
CASSHLQGLGNTIYF
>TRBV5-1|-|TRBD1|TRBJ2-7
TGCGCCAGCAGCTTGTTCGGGACAGGGATCTACGAGCAGTACTTC
CASSLFGTGIYEQYF
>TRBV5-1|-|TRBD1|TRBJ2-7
TGCGCCAGCAGCTATAATGACAGGGACGAGCAGTACTTC
CASSYNDRDEQYF
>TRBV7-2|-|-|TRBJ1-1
TGTGCCAGCAGCCGGAGTAAGGGGTCTGAAGCTTTCTTT
CASSRSKGSEAFF
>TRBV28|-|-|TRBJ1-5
TGTGCCAGCAGTTTAAAGGACAGAGAGTTGTATCAGCCCCAGCATTTT
CASSLKDRELYQPQHF
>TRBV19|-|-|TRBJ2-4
TGTGCCAGTAGTAGAAAACGGAGCATTCAGTACTTC
CASSRKRSIQYF
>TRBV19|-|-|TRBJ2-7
TGTGCCAGTAGTTTGGTAAGGGACCATTACGAGCAGTACTTC
CASSLVRDHYEQYF
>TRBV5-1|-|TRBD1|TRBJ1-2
TGCGCCAGCAGCTTGGAGGACAGGGTAAACGGCTACACCTTC
CASSLEDRVNGYTF
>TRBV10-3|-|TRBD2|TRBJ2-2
TGTGCCATCCGGGACTACAACACCGGGGAGCTGTTTTTT
CAIRDYNTGELFF
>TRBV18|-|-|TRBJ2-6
TGTGCCAGCTCACCCAGGGGGGGGCTCATGATGAACTCTGGGGCCAACGTCCTGACTTTC
CASSPRGGLMMNSGANVLTF
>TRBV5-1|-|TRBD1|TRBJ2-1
TGCGCCAGCAGCCCATTGACAGGGTCGAATGAGCAGTTCTTC
CASSPLTGSNEQFF
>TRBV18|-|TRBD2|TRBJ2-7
TGTGCCAGCTCACCTCGGGGGGTGATCTCCTACGAGCAGTACTTC
CASSPRGVISYEQYF
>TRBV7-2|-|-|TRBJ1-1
TGTGCCAGCAGCTTAAGAGGGGTGAACACTGAAGCTTTCTTT
CASSLRGVNTEAFF
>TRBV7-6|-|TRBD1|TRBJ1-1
TGTGCCAGCAGCCTCGGGAGGGGGCGGAACACTGAAGCTTTCTTT
CASSLGRGRNTEAFF
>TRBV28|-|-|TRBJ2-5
TGTGCCAGCAGTTTCCAGACGGGGATTGGTGAGACCCAGTACTTC
CASSFQTGIGETQYF
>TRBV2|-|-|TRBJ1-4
TGTGCCAGCAGCGCGGAACGGACGAATGAAAAACTGTTTTTT
CASSAERTNEKLFF
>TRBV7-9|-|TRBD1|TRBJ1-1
TGTGCCAGCAGCCTTACAGGGGCTGCTCCTTCTGAAGCTTTCTTT
CASSLTGAAPSEAFF
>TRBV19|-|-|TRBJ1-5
TGTGCCAGTAGTATCGCGACCCAAAGCAATCAGCCCCAGCATTTT
CASSIATQSNQPQHF
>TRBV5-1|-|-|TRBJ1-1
TGCGCCAGCAGCTTGACACGGGCGAACACTGAAGCTTTCTTT
CASSLTRANTEAFF
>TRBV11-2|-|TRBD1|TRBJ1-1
TGTGCCAGCAGCGTCGGGGACAGGTCCGTCACTGAAGCTTTCTTT
CASSVGDRSVTEAFF
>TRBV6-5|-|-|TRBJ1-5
TGTGCCAGCAGACTAACGGTGGATCAGCCCCAGCATTTT
CASRLTVDQPQHF
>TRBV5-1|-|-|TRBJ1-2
TGCGCCAGCAGCTTGGGTACACGGGAGCGCTATGGCTACACCTTC
CASSLGTRERYGYTF
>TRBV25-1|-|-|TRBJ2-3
TGTGCCAGCAGTCCGAGGGGGGGCGAGGGCACAGATACGCAGTATTTT
CASSPRGGEGTDTQYF
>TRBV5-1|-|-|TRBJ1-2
TGCGCCAGCAGCCCCGAGGCAGGGAATAACTATGGCTACACCTTC
CASSPEAGNNYGYTF
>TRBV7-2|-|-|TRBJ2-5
TGTGCCAGCAGCTTAGGTGGGGGCGCAGAGACCCAGTACTTC
CASSLGGGAETQYF
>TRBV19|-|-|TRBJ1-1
TGTGCCAGTAGTATCCCCGGGCAGCGTAACACTGAAGCTTTCTTT
CASSIPGQRNTEAFF
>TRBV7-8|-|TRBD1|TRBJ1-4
TGTGCCAGCAGCCAATCCGGGACAGGGAGTGAAAAACTGTTTTTT
CASSQSGTGSEKLFF